This T cell receptor beta chain was recovered during a study of T-cell reconstitution after alpha-beta-depleted transplantation in children. Researchers prepared the TCRbeta library using unique molecular identifiers, the study reports. TCRdb redid the calling of the PCR reads with MiXCR, one entry per CDR3 protein. The sample lists roughly 100,000 distinct CDR3 sequences; about 7.5% were seen once. This CDR3 contains 15 residues. Germline CDR1 is SGHDT and CDR2 is YYEEEE. V gave up 4 bases and J gave up 7 bases, with 18 bases separating them. Whole-study results and caveats: One year after transplant, T-cell counts and diversity came mostly from newly produced T cells. Expanded graft clones, several hundred of them, were reportedly the source of alpha-beta T cells about two months after transplant. Several patients had high TCRbeta diversity at day 60; it came from surviving recipient T cells and thymic progenitors.

This clonotype was counted at least ten times. Antigen unknown. The starting material was PBMCs, obtained before TCRalphabeta/CD19-depleted stem cell transplant. This TCR was sampled from a boy aged 2 to 10 with acute lymphoblastic leukemia, due to receive a stem cell transplant. V is TRBV5-6 and J is TRBJ2-1; tentative D call: TRBD1 (7 bases). The CDR3 sequence: CASSVDYLRGNEQFF. The CDR3 DNA sequence: TGTGCCAGCAGCGTGGACTACCTCAGGGGGAATGAGCAGTTCTTC.